This TCR beta chain was documented in a study of CD8 T cells in ankylosing spondylitis. Notes on the study in general: Disease-linked clones were CD8+ and relatively rare in peripheral blood. Prior work had noted some motif variants in reactive arthritis blood and synovial fluid. Fewer than ten highly homologous variants made up a TCR beta motif that seemed to typify ankylosing spondylitis blood. Disease-linked clones reportedly concentrated significantly in matched ankylosing spondylitis synovial fluid.

Researchers built TCR beta libraries using quantitative 5'-RACE with molecular barcodes. TCRdb reanalysed the 5' RACE reads using MiXCR and keeps one entry per CDR3 protein. There are roughly 440,000 distinct CDR3 sequences in the sample; 15% to 20% occur only once, and just over 1% lies in the top ten. This clonotype was found a few times. Antigen: not known. CDR3 length equals 18 residues. Looked up from germline, CDR1 is SGHAT and CDR2 is FQNNGV. Unmatched junction bases numbered 8, after V lost 0 bases and J lost 4 bases. This rearrangement joins TRBV11-2 to TRBJ2-1, with 11 bases fitting TRBD2. The clonotype comes from a male donor with ankylosing spondylitis. What was sequenced was blood, either unsorted or a sorted T cell fraction (not recorded which). CDR3 sequence reads: CASSLEKVAGGMYNEQFF. CDR3 coding DNA: TGTGCCAGCAGCTTAGAAAAGGTAGCGGGGGGGATGTACAATGAGCAGTTCTTC. Combining the CDR3 with reference TRBV11-2 and TRBJ2-1 gives the whole variable domain EAGVAQSPRYKIIEKRQSVAFWCNPISGHATLYWYQQILGQGPKLLIQFQNNGVVDDSQLPKDRFSAERLKGVDSTLKIQPAKLEDSAVYLCASSLEKVAGGMYNEQFFGPGTRLTVL.